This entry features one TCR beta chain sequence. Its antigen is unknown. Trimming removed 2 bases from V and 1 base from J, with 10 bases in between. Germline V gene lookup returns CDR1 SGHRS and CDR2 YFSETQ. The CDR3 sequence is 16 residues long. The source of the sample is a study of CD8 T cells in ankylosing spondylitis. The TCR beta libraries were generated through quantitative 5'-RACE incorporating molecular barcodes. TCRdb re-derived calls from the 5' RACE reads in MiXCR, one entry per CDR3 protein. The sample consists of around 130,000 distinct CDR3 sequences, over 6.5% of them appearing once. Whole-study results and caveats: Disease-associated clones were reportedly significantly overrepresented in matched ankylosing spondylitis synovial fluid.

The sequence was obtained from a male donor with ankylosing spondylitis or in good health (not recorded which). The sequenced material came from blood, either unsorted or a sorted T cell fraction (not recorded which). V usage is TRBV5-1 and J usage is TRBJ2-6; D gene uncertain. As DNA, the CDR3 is TGCGCCAGCAGCTTTGGTAGGGTATCTGGGGCCAACGTCCTGACTTTC. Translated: CASSFGRVSGANVLTF.